Following are 13 T cell receptor beta chains from one sample sequenced in a study of blood T cells in healthy people across ages. Then a second PCR, running roughly 7 to 11 cycles, was carried out with a sample-barcoded 5' primer and a J-beta primer mix. Using its own MiXCR run on the 5' RACE reads, TCRdb lists one record per CDR3 protein. The sample lists about 1,500,000 distinct CDR3 sequences, about 30% occurring once. The sequencing input was blood. These receptors were obtained from a woman aged 25 to 39 in good health.

V usage is TRBV25-1 and J usage is TRBJ1-5, with no clear D. With 5 bases removed from V and 6 bases from J, the gap between germline ends came to 11 bases. The germline CDR1 and CDR2 sequences are MGHDK and SYGVNS. The CDR3 sequence is 13 residues long. The CDR3 region is CASSIGMGQPQHF. The CDR3, as DNA: TGTGCCAGCAGTATAGGCATGGGTCAGCCCCAGCATTTT.

In this sample, this clonotype turned up a few times. The chain recombines TRBV5-1 with TRBJ2-1, with D unclear. V gave up 0 bases and J gave up 15 bases, with 16 bases separating them. The CDR3 has 13 residues. In germline, CDR1 is SGHRS, CDR2 YFSETQ. CDR3 loop: CASSLEGYGMGFF. CDR3 DNA sequence: TGCGCCAGCAGCTTGGAGGGCTACGGAATGGGGTTCTTC.

This clonotype was found many times. The gene calls are TRBV20-1 and TRBJ2-5; D not resolved. Germline CDR1 reads DFQATT; CDR2 reads SNEGSKA (reference sequence). CDR3 size: 12 residues. The V end was cut by 4 bases, the J end by 1 base, with 7 bases between. For the CDR3, the DNA is TGCAGTGCTACCCCCCCCCAAGAGACCCAGTACTTC. This translates into CSATPPQETQYF.

As to this clonotype: A much larger clone is a single base away; this may be a read error. The CDR3 end shows no conserved phenylalanine or tryptophan, and so a read error is likely. V and J are TRBV29-1 and TRBJ1-2; TRBD1 aligns across 9 bases. Germline V gene sequence: CDR1 SQVTM, CDR2 ANQGSEA. The CDR3 is 16 amino acids. Trimming cost V 4 bases and J 6 bases; bases outside gene matches: 15. CDR3 DNA sequence: TGCAGCGTTGCGAGAAGCTTGAGAACAGGGGGCGATGGCTACACCGTC. Protein sequence: CSVARSLRTGGDGYTV.

This clonotype was seen a single time. A much larger clone differs by one base, so this may be a read error. The chain carries TRBV7-2 and TRBJ2-5, with D possibly TRBD2 on 6 matching bases. Germline V gives CDR1 SGHTA, CDR2 FQGNSA. CDR3 length equals 14 residues. The CDR3 protein is CANSSRRGKETQYF. The CDR3 DNA reads as TGTGCCAACAGCTCGCGGAGGGGTAAGGAGACCCAGTACTTC.

This chain joins TRBV29-1 and TRBJ2-5, with a weak D call TRBD1 (6 bases). The CDR3 runs to 11 residues. Per the germline V gene, CDR1 is SQVTM and CDR2 is ANQGSEA. Trimming cost V 6 bases and J 5 bases, with 10 bases left between them. CDR3 protein: CSVGGYETQYF. In nucleotides, the CDR3 is TGCAGCGTAGGGGGTTATGAGACCCAGTACTTC.

V and J are TRBV3-1 and TRBJ1-2; tentative D call: TRBD1 (6 bases). There are 16 residues in the CDR3. From germline, CDR1 is LGHDT and CDR2 YNNKEL (reference sequence). The germline V and J ends were trimmed by 3 bases and 1 base, with 15 bases remaining between them. The CDR3 region has the DNA TGTGCCAGCAGCCATGCCGGGACACTCTTTAACTATGGCTACACCTTC. Translating gives CASSHAGTLFNYGYTF.

This clonotype was detected only a few times. The CDR3 is CASSQLDGYEQYF. CDR3 in DNA: TGCGCCAGCAGCCAACTGGACGGGTACGAGCAGTACTTC. The chain uses TRBV4-1 and TRBJ2-7; unclear D gene. Germline V gene lookup returns CDR1 MGHRA and CDR2 YSYEKL. V lost 2 bases and J 4 bases, leaving 9 bases between the germline ends. The CDR3 sequence is 13 residues long.

In this sample, this clonotype turned up many times. The V call is TRBV12-3 or TRBV12-4, the J call TRBJ2-5, with 9 bases lining up with TRBD1. The CDR3 has 14 amino acids. J lost 3 bases, V lost 6 bases, and 5 bases had no gene match. The CDR3 spells CASRPTGGEETQYF. In DNA, the CDR3 is TGTGCCAGCAGACCTACAGGGGGCGAAGAGACCCAGTACTTC.

This clonotype has just a few counts. The CDR3 sequence: CASSYVGQGQGDYGYTF. CDR3 DNA: TGTGCCAGCAGTTACGTCGGACAGGGTCAGGGGGACTATGGCTACACCTTC. The V gene is TRBV6-5, the J gene TRBJ1-2, with TRBD1 identical over 8 bases. Trimming removed 2 bases from V and 3 bases from J; junction bases left unmatched: 11. Germline loops: CDR1 MNHEY, CDR2 SVGAGI. The length of the CDR3 is 17 residues.

This clonotype was picked up a small number of times. The chain recombines TRBV29-1 with TRBJ2-2; TRBD1 is a possible D gene (5 bases). Germline CDR1 is SQVTM and CDR2 is ANQGSEA. Between the trimmed V and J ends, which lost 3 bases and 6 bases, there was a span of 8 bases. This CDR3 is built from 12 residues. The CDR3 sequence: CSVDRVAGELFF. The CDR3 coding sequence is TGCAGCGTTGACAGGGTAGCCGGGGAGCTGTTTTTT.

V is TRBV7-2 and J is TRBJ2-1; D remains ambiguous. In germline, CDR1 is SGHTA, CDR2 FQGNSA. V gave up 5 bases and J gave up 10 bases, with 12 bases separating them. The CDR3 length is 12 residues. CDR3 bases: TGTGCCAGCAGCGCCACAAGGACGGAGCAGTTCTTC. It specifies CASSATRTEQFF.

At least ten counts were recorded for this clonotype. J is TRBJ2-1 and V is TRBV5-1, with 14 bases lining up with TRBD2. The CDR3 runs 17 residues. J was trimmed by 10 bases and V by 4 bases; bases with no gene match: 13. Germline V gives CDR1 SGHRS, CDR2 YFSETQ. The CDR3 is CASSLQGLAGGLGEQFF. The CDR3 bases are TGCGCCAGCAGCCTCCAAGGACTAGCGGGAGGCCTTGGGGAGCAGTTCTTC.